These 32 T cell receptor beta chains were all obtained from the same sample, sequenced in a study of cytomegalovirus exposure and HLA in healthy donors. In the PCR, 60 Vbeta and 13 Jbeta primers were used. Sequenced by immunoSEQ multiplex PCR; TCRdb stores in-frame clones only, minus some. The sample shows over 150,000 clones, approximately 80% of them seen only once. The specimen sequenced was PBMCs. These receptors were taken from a man aged 18 to 30 in good health and CMV-seronegative.

This chain links TRBV5-4 with TRBJ2-1; 8 positions match TRBD1. CDR3 length: 14 residues. CDR1 is SGHNT, CDR2 YYREEE, per germline (reference sequence). J gave up 5 bases and V 3 bases, and 4 bases lay outside the gene matches. CDR3 protein: CASSSQGADNEQFF. CDR3 sequence (DNA): TGTGCCAGCAGCTCTCAGGGGGCAGACAATGAGCAGTTCTTC.

This chain uses TRBV7-9 with TRBJ1-4, with no clear D. The CDR3 spans 12 residues. CDR1 and CDR2 from the germline V gene are SEHNR and FQNEAQ (reference sequence). Trimming shortened V by 4 bases and J by 14 bases, and 14 bases separated the two germline ends. This CDR3 reads CASSYATDRLFF. CDR3 nucleotides: TGTGCCAGCAGCTACGCGACTGATCGGCTGTTTTTT.

V and J are TRBV7-9 and TRBJ2-7; 9 positions match TRBD1. The CDR3 totals 12 residues. Germline CDR1 is SEHNR and CDR2 is FQNEAQ (reference sequence). V dropped 4 bases and J dropped 6; count of bases not matched to a gene: 1. DNA of the CDR3: TGTGCCAGCAGCTCACAGGGGGCCGAGCAGTACTTC. Translating it yields CASSSQGAEQYF.

The J gene is TRBJ1-2, the V gene TRBV7-8, with D possibly TRBD1 on 5 matching bases. Looked up from germline, CDR1 is SGHVS and CDR2 is FQNEAQ. The CDR3 runs 15 residues. The V gene lost 6 bases and the J gene lost 6 bases, with 20 bases spanning the gap. CDR3 in DNA: TGTGCCAGCAGACCTCGCCCGGGGGGGTTCGATGGCTACACCTTC. Protein sequence: CASRPRPGGFDGYTF.

The chain recombines TRBV27 with TRBJ2-5, with 13 bases matching TRBD2. The CDR3 consists of 16 residues. The V segment lost 0 bases and the J segment 4 bases; nucleotides outside the gene matches: 2. Germline loops: CDR1 MNHEY, CDR2 SMNVEV (reference sequence). The CDR3 sequence: CASSLSRTSGRETQYF. The CDR3 DNA is TGTGCCAGCAGTTTATCCCGGACTAGCGGGAGAGAGACCCAGTACTTC.

The chain employs TRBV18 and TRBJ2-1; 9 bases are a match to TRBD1. This CDR3 is built from 14 residues. Germline loops: CDR1 KGHSH, CDR2 LQKENI. Unmatched junction bases numbered 3, after V lost 1 base and J lost 8 bases. CDR3 sequence (DNA): TGTGCCAGCTCACCACGGACAGGGGACCATGAGCAGTTCTTC. Translation: CASSPRTGDHEQFF.

The J gene is TRBJ2-7, the V gene TRBV10-3; D not resolved. There are 11 residues in the CDR3. Looked up from germline, CDR1 is ENHRY and CDR2 is SYGVKD. Trimming removed 2 bases at V and 3 bases at J, with 2 bases between. The CDR3: CAISELYEQYF. The CDR3, as DNA: TGTGCCATCAGTGAGCTCTACGAGCAGTACTTC.

This chain links TRBV10-3 with TRBJ2-2; D remains unclear. CDR3 length: 13 residues. Germline CDR1 reads ENHRY; CDR2 reads SYGVKD. Deletions cut 4 bases from V and 0 bases from J, with 3 bases between. CDR3 protein: CAISVANTGELFF. DNA for the CDR3: TGTGCCATCAGTGTAGCGAACACCGGGGAGCTGTTTTTT.

This clone was counted a few times. The rearrangement links TRBV14 to TRBJ1-4; perhaps TRBD1 as D (5 bases). This CDR3 spans 14 amino acids. Germline V lookup: CDR1 SGHDN, CDR2 FVKESK. V was shortened by 0 bases and J by 5 bases, with 7 bases between the two germline ends. The CDR3 DNA reads as TGTGCCAGCAGCCAAGACGGGGGAAATGAAAAACTGTTTTTT. Amino acid sequence: CASSQDGGNEKLFF. The full variable domain, with the rest looked up from reference TRBV14 and TRBJ1-4, is EAGVTQFPSHSVIEKGQTVTLRCDPISGHDNLYWYRRVMGKEIKFLLHFVKESKQDESGMPNNRFLAERTGGTYSTLKVQPAELEDSGVYFCASSQDGGNEKLFFGSGTQLSVL.

This chain joins TRBV5-1 and TRBJ2-5; 7 nucleotides align to TRBD1. V was clipped by 4 bases and J by 2 bases; unmatched bases: 2. Germline lookup yields CDR1 SGHRS and CDR2 YFSETQ. The length of the CDR3 is 13 residues. The CDR3 loop reads CASSDRAQETQYF. The CDR3 DNA reads as TGCGCCAGCAGCGACAGGGCACAAGAGACCCAGTACTTC.

The rearrangement links TRBV27 to TRBJ1-2; a possible D gene is TRBD1 (6 bases). Per germline, CDR1 MNHEY and CDR2 SMNVEV (reference sequence). V was clipped by 5 bases and J by 2 bases, with 18 bases between them. This CDR3 has 16 residues. CDR3 DNA: TGTGCCAGCAGTCCCGCTGGGGCAGGGGACAACTATGGCTACACCTTC. As protein: CASSPAGAGDNYGYTF.

This clone was observed once. The chain joins TRBV9 to TRBJ2-5; 9 nucleotides align to TRBD2. The germline V gene has CDR1 SGDLS and CDR2 YYNGEE. Germline trimming cut 3 bases from V and 1 base from J; bases unmatched to any gene: 4. This CDR3 is built from 15 residues. The CDR3: CASSEGGLAQETQYF. In DNA form, the CDR3 reads TGTGCCAGCAGCGAGGGGGGACTAGCCCAAGAGACCCAGTACTTC.

The chain links TRBV28 to TRBJ2-7; 7 bases line up with TRBD1. CDR1 and CDR2 from the germline V gene are MDHEN and SYDVKM. The V and J ends lost 6 bases and 2 bases, in that order; junction bases with no gene match: 7. The CDR3 is 14 residues long. Here the CDR3 reads CASRTGTETYEQYF. As DNA, the CDR3 is TGTGCCAGCAGAACCGGGACAGAGACCTACGAGCAGTACTTC.

The chain carries TRBV7-3 and TRBJ1-1; D not resolved. The ends were cut back, 3 bases at V and 3 bases at J, with 11 bases in the middle. This CDR3 is built from 14 residues. The V gene's germline CDR1 is SGHTA and CDR2 FQGTGA. CDR3: CASSFSGMDTEAFF. CDR3 coding DNA: TGTGCCAGCAGCTTTTCGGGGATGGACACTGAAGCTTTCTTT.

This clone was recorded once. The chain employs TRBV5-5 and TRBJ1-2; TRBD1 matches at 7 bases. Germline V CDR1 and CDR2: SGHKS, YYEKEE (reference sequence). The CDR3 is 13 residues long. The V and J ends lost 4 bases and 5 bases, in that order; junction bases with no gene match: 5. CDR3 in DNA: TGTGCCAGCAGCCCAGGGGGTCTTTATGGCTACACCTTC. It yields the protein CASSPGGLYGYTF.

There are many counts of this clone. This rearrangement joins TRBV5-4 to TRBJ2-3; maybe TRBD2 (6 bases). V was trimmed by 5 bases and J by 2 bases, leaving 12 bases between them. This CDR3 contains 14 residues. Germline V CDR1 and CDR2: SGHNT, YYREEE (reference sequence). The CDR3: CASSISGYTDTQYF. The CDR3 nucleotides are TGTGCCAGCAGTATCAGCGGGTACACAGATACGCAGTATTTT.

The chain couples TRBV2 to TRBJ2-3, with TRBD2 identical over 7 bases. V shed 10 bases, J shed 2 bases, and the junction held 15 bases outside the gene matches. The CDR3 has 16 amino acids. Germline assignment: CDR1 SNHLY and CDR2 FYNNEI. This CDR3 is CATTRVSGGSTDTQYF. The CDR3 bases are TGTGCCACCACCCGGGTCTCGGGGGGATCCACAGATACGCAGTATTTT.

The chain links TRBV4-1 to TRBJ1-2; D might be TRBD1 (6 bases). V lost 2 bases and J 2 bases, leaving 9 bases between the germline ends. The germline gives CDR1 MGHRA, CDR2 YSYEKL. The CDR3 extends over 14 amino acids. The CDR3 nucleotides are TGCGCCAGCAGCCAACCGGACAGCAACTATGGCTACACCTTC. This sequence encodes CASSQPDSNYGYTF.

The chain joins TRBV7-2 to TRBJ2-7; the D is unclear. The CDR3 length is 12 residues. Germline CDR1 is SGHTA and CDR2 is FQGNSA. The V end lost 5 bases, the J end lost 5 bases, and 10 bases lay between the germline ends. CDR3 amino acids: CASSLLPHEQYF. CDR3 DNA: TGTGCCAGCAGCCTCCTTCCCCACGAGCAGTACTTC.

This rearrangement joins TRBV19 to TRBJ2-2; unclear D gene. V was trimmed by 5 bases and J by 4 bases, leaving 17 bases between them. The CDR3 has 16 residues. Germline values: CDR1 LNHDA, CDR2 SQIVND (reference sequence). This chain's CDR3 is CASSVANSFATGELFF. CDR3 nucleotide sequence: TGTGCCAGTAGTGTCGCCAACAGTTTCGCCACCGGGGAGCTGTTTTTT.

The chain has TRBV19 and TRBJ2-5; D remains unclear. This CDR3 has 16 residues. V was trimmed by 1 base and J by 5 bases, leaving 17 bases between them. Germline CDR1 LNHDA, CDR2 SQIVND (reference sequence). The CDR3 region is CASSIGTRSSLETQYF. The CDR3 region has the DNA TGTGCCAGTAGTATAGGTACGCGTAGCTCCCTGGAGACCCAGTACTTC.

This clone has just one count. V and J are TRBV9 and TRBJ1-4; TRBD1 might be the D (5 bases). V was clipped by 1 base and J by 8 bases, with 15 bases between them. Germline CDR1 SGDLS, CDR2 YYNGEE. The length of the CDR3 is 15 residues. The CDR3 DNA follows: TGTGCCAGCAGCGTACCGGGCCCGGGGGAGGAAAAACTGTTTTTT. It specifies CASSVPGPGEEKLFF.

The chain is built from TRBV27 and TRBJ1-5; D ambiguous. V dropped 2 bases and J dropped 0 bases, with 8 bases sitting between them. Germline V lookup: CDR1 MNHEY, CDR2 SMNVEV (reference sequence). CDR3 length equals 15 residues. CDR3: CASSLMAGSNQPQHF. For the CDR3, the DNA is TGTGCCAGCAGTTTAATGGCAGGTAGCAATCAGCCCCAGCATTTT.

The V call is TRBV18, the J call TRBJ1-6; TRBD1 might be the D (5 bases). Germline V gives CDR1 KGHSH, CDR2 LQKENI. The CDR3 sequence is 16 residues long. The germline V and J ends were trimmed by 4 bases and 6 bases, with 16 bases remaining between them. CDR3 sequence reads: CASSLSARAVNSPLHF. Written as DNA, the CDR3 is TGTGCCAGCTCACTATCGGCCAGGGCGGTTAATTCACCCCTCCACTTT. The entire variable domain, with the rest obtained from reference TRBV18 and TRBJ1-6, is as follows: NAGVMQNPRHLVRRRGQEARLRCSPMKGHSHVYWYRQLPEEGLKFMVYLQKENIIDESGMPKERFSAEFPKEGPSILRIQQVVRGDSAAYFCASSLSARAVNSPLHFGNGTRLTVT.

The chain is built from TRBV19 and TRBJ1-1, with D uncertain. Between the trimmed V and J ends, which lost 6 bases and 4 bases, there was a span of 9 bases. The CDR3 runs 12 residues. Per germline, CDR1 LNHDA and CDR2 SQIVND (reference sequence). The CDR3 DNA is TGTGCCAGTAGGGTAGGCGGCACTGAAGCTTTCTTT. Encoded protein: CASRVGGTEAFF.

The CDR3, as DNA: TGTGCCATCAGTGGGAAACAGGGCTACGAGCAGTACTTC. Protein sequence: CAISGKQGYEQYF. J is TRBJ2-7 and V is TRBV10-3; possible D gene TRBD1, 6 bases. CDR1 and CDR2 (germline): ENHRY, SYGVKD. V lost 4 bases, J lost 3 bases, and 10 bases lay in between. CDR3 length: 13 residues.

The chain carries TRBV11-2 and TRBJ2-5; TRBD2 might be the D (6 bases). The CDR3 is 15 residues long. Germline lookup yields CDR1 SGHAT and CDR2 FQNNGV. Trimming cost V 5 bases and J 5 bases, with 18 bases left between them. The chain's CDR3 is CASSLLNRGRETQYF. The CDR3 DNA sequence: TGTGCCAGCAGCCTCCTAAATCGGGGGAGGGAGACCCAGTACTTC.

The gene calls are TRBV19 and TRBJ1-2, with D possibly being TRBD1 (6 bases). This CDR3 comprises 15 residues. The V gene's germline CDR1 is LNHDA and CDR2 SQIVND (reference sequence). The V and J ends lost 2 bases and 2 bases respectively, with 12 bases between them. The CDR3 DNA is TGTGCCAGTAGTATATACCGGGACACCAACTATGGCTACACCTTC. Translated, it gives CASSIYRDTNYGYTF.

This sequence joins TRBV2 and TRBJ1-2, with D tentatively TRBD1 (6 bases). The germline V and J ends were trimmed by 1 base and 6 bases, with 18 bases remaining between them. CDR1 and CDR2 (germline): SNHLY, FYNNEI. The CDR3 extends over 16 amino acids. This CDR3 is CASSEVGRGRTDGYTF. DNA of the CDR3: TGTGCCAGCAGTGAAGTTGGCAGGGGTCGTACAGATGGCTACACCTTC.

V is TRBV10-1 and J is TRBJ2-6; weak D call: TRBD1 (6 bases). The CDR3 covers 15 residues. Germline-derived CDR1 and CDR2 are WNHNN and SYGVQD (reference sequence). The V end was cut by 6 bases, the J end by 1 base, with 10 bases between. The CDR3 DNA reads TGCGCCAGCAGCAAGACAGGATCTGGGGCCAACGTCCTGACTTTC. It codes for CASSKTGSGANVLTF.

This rearrangement joins TRBV7-2 to TRBJ2-5, with TRBD1 matching 10 bases. V dropped 3 bases and J dropped 4; count of bases not matched to a gene: 5. Per germline, CDR1 SGHTA and CDR2 FQGNSA. CDR3 length: 15 amino acids. CDR3 in DNA: TGTGCCAGCAGCTTCGACAGGGGGCATATAGAGACCCAGTACTTC. It encodes CASSFDRGHIETQYF. Full variable domain (remainder filled in from reference TRBV7-2 and TRBJ2-5): GAGVSQSPSNKVTEKGKDVELRCDPISGHTALYWYRQSLGQGLEFLIYFQGNSAPDKSGLPSDRFSAERTGGSVSTLTIQRTQQEDSAVYLCASSFDRGHIETQYFGPGTRLLVL.

This chain links TRBV4-3 with TRBJ1-2; TRBD1 matches 7 bases. The V segment lost 4 bases and the J segment 5 bases; nucleotides outside the gene matches: 16. The germline V gene encodes CDR1 LGHNA and CDR2 YSLEER. CDR3 length: 17 residues. CDR3 loop: CASSRVNAGQRPYGYTF. In DNA, the CDR3 is TGCGCCAGCAGCCGGGTAAACGCGGGACAGCGTCCGTATGGCTACACCTTC.